The clone carrying this T cell receptor beta chain is categorized as medium-sized. Its matching antigen is unknown. This sample stems from a study of T-cell reconstitution after alpha-beta-depleted transplantation in children. Findings and limits, study-wide: Reported findings indicate that, about two months after transplant, alpha-beta T cells came from several hundred expanded clones, which were derived from non-depleted graft cells. Surviving recipient T cells and intrathymic progenitors accounted for some patients' high TCRbeta diversity at day 60. A year had passed since transplant, and T-cell counts and diversity by then came mostly from newly produced T cells.

The authors prepared the TCRbeta library with unique molecular identifiers. TCRdb recomputed calls from the PCR reads with MiXCR, one row per CDR3 protein. The data show about 300,000 distinct CDR3 sequences, approximately 7.3% seen once. This clonotype was obtained from a female patient aged 2-9 years who had a stem cell transplant for Fanconi anemia, so the T cells may come from the graft donor. Sequenced material: peripheral blood, taken 360 days after TCRalphabeta/CD19-depleted stem cell transplant.

The CDR3 DNA sequence: TGTGCCAGCAGCTTAGTAGGCAGCTATGGCTACACCTTC. Its translation: CASSLVGSYGYTF. The V gene is TRBV7-9, the J gene TRBJ1-2; D ambiguous. This CDR3 has 13 amino acids. The V gene lost 1 base and the J gene lost 4 bases, with 7 bases spanning the gap. The germline V gene has CDR1 SEHNR and CDR2 FQNEAQ (reference sequence).